This T cell receptor beta chain was captured in a study of neurological immune-mediated disorders. General study findings and limits: No link was found between any clinical or MRI feature and the multiple sclerosis repertoire cluster.

As for this clonotype: Its target is not known.

Unsorted libraries were prepared from 2 million PBMCs that had been stored at -80 C. Synthesis of cDNA was carried out by template-switch 5'RACE. The reaction used 10-nucleotide random UMIs. TCRdb itself ran the 5' RACE reads through MiXCR, one entry per CDR3 protein. This table has roughly 60,000 distinct CDR3 sequences, 3.5% to 4.5% appearing once. From germline, CDR1 is SGHTA and CDR2 FQGNSA. CDR3 size: 15 residues. V lost 0 bases, J lost 1 base, and 10 bases lay in between. This clonotype was sampled from a woman between 45 and 65 years old with multiple sclerosis. Source material: PBMCs. The rearrangement links TRBV7-2 to TRBJ2-7; D not certain. CDR3 DNA sequence: TGTGCCAGCAGCTTAGCGTTGCCAGCATCCTACGAGCAGTACTTC. This codes for CASSLALPASYEQYF.